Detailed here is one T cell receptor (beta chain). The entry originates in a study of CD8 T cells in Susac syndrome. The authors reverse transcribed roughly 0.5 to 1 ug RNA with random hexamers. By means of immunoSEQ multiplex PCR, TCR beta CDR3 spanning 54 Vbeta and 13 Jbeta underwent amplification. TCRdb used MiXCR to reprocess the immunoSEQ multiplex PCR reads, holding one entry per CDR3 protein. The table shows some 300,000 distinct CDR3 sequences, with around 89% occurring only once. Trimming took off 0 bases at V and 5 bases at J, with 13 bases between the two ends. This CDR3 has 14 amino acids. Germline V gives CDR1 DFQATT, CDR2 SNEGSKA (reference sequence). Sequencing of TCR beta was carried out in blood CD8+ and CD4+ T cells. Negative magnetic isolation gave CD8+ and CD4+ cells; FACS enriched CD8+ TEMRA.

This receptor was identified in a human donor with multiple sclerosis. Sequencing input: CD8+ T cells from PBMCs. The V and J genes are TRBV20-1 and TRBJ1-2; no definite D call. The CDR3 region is CSARDFSSDYGYTF. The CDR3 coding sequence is TGCAGTGCTAGAGACTTTTCTTCGGATTATGGCTACACCTTC.